This T cell receptor beta chain comes out of a study of cytomegalovirus exposure and HLA in healthy donors. Study in general: Samples from HLA-typed donors yielded about 85 million unique TCRs in an early data release.

Study-wide findings and caveats: Association of a missense DCLRE1C variant with TCR beta V- and J-gene trimming was reported in a later analysis. Per a prior analysis, the majority of TCR beta V segments were productive roughly 87% or roughly 30% of the time. Sequence variants that were highly shared formed a cluster that was likely a sequencing artifact.

This clone has a handful of counts. Its antigen is unknown. J lost 3 bases, V lost 5 bases, and 3 bases had no gene match. This CDR3 comprises 14 residues. Germline CDR1 is MNHEY and CDR2 is SVGAGI. The PCR used 60 Vbeta and 13 Jbeta primers. This table comes from immunoSEQ multiplex PCR, and its TCRdb copy is limited to in-frame clones, with some not included. The top ten hold around 1.9% of the sample, which has around 120,000 clones, about three quarters seen once. The source material was PBMCs. This TCR came from a middle-aged woman in good health and CMV-seronegative. This chain connects TRBV6-5 to TRBJ2-7, with 11 bases lining up with TRBD2. The CDR3 loop is CASSGLAGGYEQYF. CDR3 sequence (DNA): TGTGCCAGCAGTGGTCTAGCGGGGGGCTACGAGCAGTACTTC.